A single sample is the source of the 26 T cell receptor beta chains below, sequenced in a study of shared clonotypes between healthy human individuals. Generated by immunoSEQ multiplex PCR, the TCRdb table keeps only in-frame clones and is missing some. The sample gives about 2.1 million clones, about 93% of which show up once; about 1.5% is in the top ten. In the naive CD8 group, cells lacked CD45RO and were positively selected for CCR7, so terminally differentiated effector memory CD45RA+ cells were left out. The sequenced sample consisted of naive CD8+ T cells from PBMCs. The receptors come from a man aged 18 to 29 in good health. Some clones in this sample may be carry-over from other donors' samples.

This chain joins TRBV28 and TRBJ2-4, with 9 bases fitting TRBD1. Germline CDR1 and CDR2: MDHEN and SYDVKM. This CDR3 contains 12 residues. The ends lost 3 bases at V and 16 bases at J; junction bases unmatched: 7. CDR3 coding DNA: TGTGCCAGCAGTTTTGGGACAGGGCGAGATTACTTC. This translates into CASSFGTGRDYF.

The V call is TRBV7-8, the J call TRBJ2-5, with 11 bases identical to TRBD2. J was trimmed by 5 bases and V by 4 bases; bases with no gene match: 9. The CDR3 contains 16 residues. Germline loops: CDR1 SGHVS, CDR2 FQNEAQ. The CDR3 spells CASSSPGLAVRETQYF. CDR3 DNA sequence: TGTGCCAGCAGCTCCCCGGGACTAGCGGTTCGGGAGACCCAGTACTTC.

The gene calls are TRBV29-1 and TRBJ2-1; TRBD2 aligns across 10 bases. CDR1 and CDR2 (germline): SQVTM, ANQGSEA. V shed 4 bases and J 7 bases; nucleotides not matched to a gene: 7. The CDR3 consists of 14 residues. In DNA form, the CDR3 reads TGCAGCGTTGCGGTAGCTAGCGGGAGAAATGAGCAGTTCTTC. As protein: CSVAVASGRNEQFF.

The chain couples TRBV5-1 to TRBJ2-1; D is possibly TRBD1 (6 bases). V lost 3 bases and J 8 bases, leaving 15 bases between the germline ends. The CDR3 is made up of 14 amino acids. CDR1 is SGHRS, CDR2 YFSETQ, per germline. The CDR3 bases are TGCGCCAGCAGCTCCGATGGACAGTATGATGAGCAGTTCTTC. Protein sequence: CASSSDGQYDEQFF. The whole variable domain, filled in from reference TRBV5-1 and TRBJ2-1, reads KAGVTQTPRYLIKTRGQQVTLSCSPISGHRSVSWYQQTPGQGLQFLFEYFSETQRNKGNFPGRFSGRQFSNSRSEMNVSTLELGDSALYLCASSSDGQYDEQFFGPGTRLTVL.

The chain employs TRBV10-1 and TRBJ2-1; 11 bases align to TRBD2. CDR1 is WNHNN and CDR2 is SYGVQD in the germline V gene (reference sequence). The CDR3 contains 16 residues. V was clipped by 5 bases and J by 8 bases; unmatched bases: 11. The CDR3 coding sequence is TGCGCCAGCAGTCCAAACTTAGCGGGAGGGCCCCATGAGCAGTTCTTC. It is translated as CASSPNLAGGPHEQFF.

This chain uses TRBV28 with TRBJ1-2, with 8 bases that match TRBD1. The CDR3 length is 15 residues. Per germline, CDR1 MDHEN and CDR2 SYDVKM. V shed 3 bases, J shed 6 bases, and the junction held 9 bases outside the gene matches. As DNA, the CDR3 is TGTGCCAGCAGTTTTCGCTCAGGGGGCGCTGATGGCTACACCTTC. Translated, it gives CASSFRSGGADGYTF.

The chain carries TRBV9 and TRBJ2-5; TRBD2 matches at 9 bases. V lost 2 bases to trimming and J lost 0 bases; unmatched junction nucleotides: 2. Germline loops: CDR1 SGDLS, CDR2 YYNGEE. CDR3 length: 15 amino acids. The CDR3, as DNA: TGTGCCAGCAGCGTTCGGACTAGCGACCAAGAGACCCAGTACTTC. This translates into CASSVRTSDQETQYF.

V usage is TRBV10-3 and J usage is TRBJ2-5; 8 bases line up with TRBD1. Germline CDR1 is ENHRY and CDR2 is SYGVKD. The V and J ends lost 6 bases and 4 bases, in that order; junction bases with no gene match: 7. The CDR3 spans 14 residues. The CDR3 sequence is CAIRPGQGRETQYF. As DNA, the CDR3 is TGTGCCATCAGGCCTGGACAGGGAAGAGAGACCCAGTACTTC.

In this sample, this clone turned up once. This chain uses TRBV7-8 with TRBJ2-7; 10 bases fit TRBD2. The CDR3 sequence is 15 residues long. Germline CDR1 and CDR2: SGHVS and FQNEAQ. Trimming took 3 bases from V and 4 from J; bases not matched to a gene: 6. CDR3 in amino acids: CASSFTSGALYEQYF. The DNA of the CDR3 is TGTGCCAGCAGCTTCACTAGCGGGGCTCTTTACGAGCAGTACTTC.

This sequence joins TRBV19 and TRBJ1-2; D gene unclear. Trimming shortened V by 5 bases and J by 4 bases, and 14 bases separated the two germline ends. The germline CDR1 and CDR2 sequences are LNHDA and SQIVND (reference sequence). The CDR3 sequence is 14 residues long. CDR3 sequence reads: CASSAREEGYGYTF. The CDR3 DNA follows: TGTGCCAGTAGTGCCCGGGAGGAGGGCTATGGCTACACCTTC.

CDR3 sequence reads: CASSLGSLSSYEQYF. The CDR3 DNA sequence: TGTGCCAGCAGCTTAGGCAGCCTCTCTTCCTACGAGCAGTACTTC. The chain couples TRBV7-9 to TRBJ2-7; no firm D call. Germline V gene sequence: CDR1 SEHNR, CDR2 FQNEAQ (reference sequence). Trimming stripped 1 base from V and 1 base from J, with 11 bases between. The CDR3 spans 15 residues.

CDR3 sequence reads: CASSSRGGAGEQYF. The CDR3 bases are TGTGCCAGCAGCTCCCGAGGGGGGGCAGGTGAGCAGTACTTC. The rearrangement uses TRBV13 and TRBJ2-7; weak D call: TRBD2 (7 bases). CDR3 size: 14 residues. V lost 4 bases, J lost 7 bases, and 17 bases lay in between. The germline V gene encodes CDR1 PRHDT and CDR2 FYEKMQ (reference sequence). The full variable domain, rest sourced from reference TRBV13 and TRBJ2-7, is AAGVIQSPRHLIKEKRETATLKCYPIPRHDTVYWYQQGPGQDPQFLISFYEKMQSDKGSIPDRFSAQQFSDYHSELNMSSLELGDSALYFCASSSRGGAGEQYFGPGTRLTVT.

The V call is TRBV28, the J call TRBJ2-3; 7 nucleotides line up with TRBD1. The V segment lost 3 bases and the J segment 3 bases; nucleotides outside the gene matches: 6. The CDR3 runs 15 residues. Germline V gene data show CDR1 as MDHEN and CDR2 as SYDVKM. The CDR3 loop reads CASSFGDSTTDTQYF. The CDR3 nucleotides read TGTGCCAGCAGTTTTGGGGACAGCACTACAGATACGCAGTATTTT.

The rearrangement uses TRBV2 and TRBJ1-1; D call uncertain. The V gene lost 3 bases and the J gene lost 0 bases, with 8 bases spanning the gap. This CDR3 comprises 14 residues. The germline gives CDR1 SNHLY, CDR2 FYNNEI. CDR3 sequence reads: CASSDRPLNTEAFF. CDR3 in DNA: TGTGCCAGCAGTGACCGGCCGTTGAACACTGAAGCTTTCTTT.

This rearrangement joins TRBV5-1 to TRBJ2-1, with TRBD2 matching over 12 bases. Germline V gene sequence: CDR1 SGHRS, CDR2 YFSETQ. The CDR3 is 15 residues long. The V and J ends lost 0 bases and 8 bases, in that order; junction bases with no gene match: 3. The CDR3 DNA follows: TGCGCCAGCAGCTTGGCTAGCGGGAGGGTTGATGAGCAGTTCTTC. Translating gives CASSLASGRVDEQFF.

The V and J genes are TRBV28 and TRBJ1-4, with 10 bases that match TRBD1. The CDR3 is made up of 17 amino acids. Per the germline V gene, CDR1 is MDHEN and CDR2 is SYDVKM. V was clipped by 5 bases and J by 0 bases; unmatched bases: 6. In DNA, the CDR3 is TGTGCCAGCAGTCCATGGGACAGGGGCTCAACTAATGAAAAACTGTTTTTT. It yields the protein CASSPWDRGSTNEKLFF.

In this sample, this clone turned up once. V is TRBV10-3 and J is TRBJ2-7; D gene uncertain. Looked up from germline, CDR1 is ENHRY and CDR2 is SYGVKD. Trimming removed 3 bases from V and 3 bases from J, with 6 bases in between. The CDR3 spans 12 residues. The CDR3 DNA is TGTGCCATCAGTGATAACGGCTACGAGCAGTACTTC. Its protein product is CAISDNGYEQYF.

V usage is TRBV6-1 and J usage is TRBJ1-2; D remains ambiguous. The V end was cut by 6 bases, the J end by 4 bases, with 6 bases between. The CDR3 covers 11 residues. Germline CDR1 and CDR2: MNHNS and SASEGT. The CDR3 spells CASSYSYGYTF. CDR3 bases: TGTGCCAGCAGCTACAGCTATGGCTACACCTTC.

V and J are TRBV13 and TRBJ2-3; the D gene could be TRBD1 or TRBD2 (5 bases each). The CDR3 is 16 residues long. Germline CDR1 is PRHDT and CDR2 is FYEKMQ (reference sequence). Trimming cost V 5 bases and J 0 bases, with 15 bases left between them. The CDR3 loop is CASSPLGETSTDTQYF. The CDR3 nucleotides are TGTGCCAGCAGCCCCCTGGGGGAGACTAGCACAGATACGCAGTATTTT. Variable domain in full (rest from reference TRBV13 and TRBJ2-3): AAGVIQSPRHLIKEKRETATLKCYPIPRHDTVYWYQQGPGQDPQFLISFYEKMQSDKGSIPDRFSAQQFSDYHSELNMSSLELGDSALYFCASSPLGETSTDTQYFGPGTRLTVL.

This rearrangement joins TRBV6-5 to TRBJ1-2; D remains ambiguous. Per the germline V gene, CDR1 is MNHEY and CDR2 is SVGAGI. The CDR3 length is 14 residues. V lost 0 bases to trimming and J lost 2 bases, with 7 bases between them. CDR3 coding DNA: TGTGCCAGCAGTTACTCGGAGCAGAACTATGGCTACACCTTC. As protein: CASSYSEQNYGYTF.

The gene calls are TRBV11-3 and TRBJ2-2; perhaps TRBD1 as D (7 bases). The CDR3 totals 17 residues. Germline CDR1 is SGHNT and CDR2 is YENEEA. With 5 bases removed from V and 1 base from J, the gap between germline ends came to 17 bases. CDR3 in amino acids: CASSRRGSGGNTGELFF. Written as DNA, the CDR3 is TGTGCCAGCAGCCGCCGGGGGTCAGGGGGGAACACCGGGGAGCTGTTTTTT.

The CDR3 protein is CASSPEVGLYNEQFF. The CDR3 DNA reads TGTGCCAGCTCACCAGAGGTGGGACTTTACAATGAGCAGTTCTTC. The chain recombines TRBV18 with TRBJ2-1; possibly TRBD2 for D (6 bases). V dropped 2 bases and J dropped 4 bases, with 12 bases sitting between them. CDR1 is KGHSH, CDR2 LQKENI, per germline. CDR3 length: 15 residues.

The chain combines TRBV11-3 with TRBJ2-5; D not certain. Trimming pared 5 bases from V and 1 base from J, leaving 8 bases between. The CDR3 covers 13 residues. From germline, CDR1 is SGHNT and CDR2 YENEEA. CDR3 sequence reads: CASSPSVQETQYF. CDR3 bases: TGTGCCAGCAGCCCTTCCGTCCAAGAGACCCAGTACTTC.

This chain links TRBV27 with TRBJ2-4; 8 bases map to TRBD1. The CDR3 is 15 amino acids. From germline, CDR1 is MNHEY and CDR2 SMNVEV (reference sequence). V was clipped by 5 bases and J by 8 bases; unmatched bases: 11. This CDR3 is CASSPTQDRADIQYF. CDR3 bases: TGTGCCAGCAGTCCCACTCAGGACAGGGCGGACATTCAGTACTTC.

DNA of the CDR3: TGTGCCACCAGCAGGACACAGGGGGGTTCGGCCAAGAACACTGAAGCTTTCTTT. Translation: CATSRTQGGSAKNTEAFF. The chain links TRBV15 to TRBJ1-1; 8 bases map to TRBD1. J gave up 1 base and V 3 bases, and 13 bases lay outside the gene matches. This CDR3 region has 18 residues. Germline CDR1 LNHNV, CDR2 YYDKDF (reference sequence). The full variable domain, its missing parts supplied by reference TRBV15 and TRBJ1-1, is DAMVIQNPRYQVTQFGKPVTLSCSQTLNHNVMYWYQQKSSQAPKLLFHYYDKDFNNEADTPDNFQSRRPNTSFCFLDIRSPGLGDTAMYLCATSRTQGGSAKNTEAFFGQGTRLTVV.

The chain carries TRBV4-3 and TRBJ2-5, with D unclear. Germline CDR1 and CDR2: LGHNA and YSLEER. Trimming stripped 0 bases from V and 9 bases from J, with 14 bases between. The CDR3 consists of 14 residues. The CDR3 here is CASSQDFEWTAQYF. The CDR3 DNA sequence: TGCGCCAGCAGCCAAGATTTCGAGTGGACGGCCCAGTACTTC.